Listed below are T cell receptor beta chains from one sample, sequenced in a study of T-cell memory formation after mild COVID-19. MiXCR was run by TCRdb on the 5' RACE reads, yielding one entry per CDR3 protein. This table has almost 550,000 distinct CDR3 sequences, about 20% appearing once. The source material was PBMCs or a T cell subset sorted from them (not recorded which). These receptor sequences come from an adult woman who had mild COVID-19 (a few samples of this study predate the infection). Cell type and time point are not known. CDR3s leave out the opening cysteine and the closing phenylalanine or tryptophan. The order of the fields is J gene, V gene, CDR3 protein.

TRBJ2-7	TRBV3-1	ASGWTGGYEQY
TRBJ2-1	TRBV4-3	ASSQFTSGYNEQF
TRBJ2-2	TRBV20-1	SAFGQARNTGELF
TRBJ2-3	TRBV20-1	SARDPRGRTDTQY
TRBJ2-1	TRBV6-2/TRBV6-3	ASSYSSGRSEQF
TRBJ2-1	TRBV10-3	AISEGLLDYNEQF
TRBJ2-7	TRBV24-1	ATSDSFRGSYEQY
TRBJ2-1	TRBV19	ASSFQLTSGAVRGQF
TRBJ2-2	TRBV18	ASSRGRTGELF
TRBJ2-1	TRBV20-1	SARVPRGLNEQF
TRBJ2-2	TRBV2	ASNTYETGELF
TRBJ1-6	TRBV3-1	ASSPRDGPFAYNSPLH
TRBJ2-1	TRBV4-2	ASSQPGQGVNEQF
TRBJ2-5	TRBV5-1	ASSSTGTQTQY
TRBJ2-1	TRBV20-1	SARDLRIAGFSYNEQF
TRBJ1-1	TRBV9	ASSGQGSLNTEAF
TRBJ2-2	TRBV25-1	ASSGRGVGKTGELF